This T cell receptor beta chain was identified in a study of blood T cell repertoires in COVID-19. Looking at the study overall: Acute and convalescent COVID-19 specimens originated in the United States, Italy and Spain. The cDNA or gDNA used as material had been derived from T cells, B-cell-depleted T cells, or PBMCs.

How the authors handled the data: Quantification of nucleated cells was approximated via reference gene primer amplification. Some clones are missing from TCRdb's copy, which holds only in-frame ones; the method was immunoSEQ multiplex PCR. From that table come the V and J calls and clone size; the DNA was used to work out D and trimming. The table has roughly 230,000 clones, approximately 85% seen once. Followed over time, Seattle patients had been enrolled while infection was active. The germline CDR1 and CDR2 sequences are MNHEY and SVGAGI. The CDR3 extends over 15 amino acids. The V segment lost 5 bases and the J segment 2 bases; nucleotides outside the gene matches: 4.

This receptor was taken from a man aged 50-60 years with COVID-19, enrolled during active disease. Sequencing was performed on peripheral blood. The chain employs TRBV6-5 and TRBJ2-2, with TRBD1 matching 8 bases. DNA for the CDR3: TGTGCCAGCAGTCCCGGACAGGGAAACACCGGGGAGCTGTTTTTT. Encoded protein: CASSPGQGNTGELFF.